The sequence of this TCR beta chain was determined in a study of shared clonotypes between healthy human individuals. Study findings and constraints: The sampled material consisted only of blood, and tissue repertoires are likely to differ. The study found roughly 5% of naive CD4 clonotypes shared across four donors.

Regarding this clone: Antigen: not known.

Every subset had its genomic DNA shared out evenly among several immunoSEQ plates. Assay: immunoSEQ multiplex PCR; the TCRdb copy retains only in-frame clones and omits some. Among 2.3 million or so clones listed, 85% to 95% were seen once. This CDR3 has 16 residues. The V end lost 4 bases, the J end lost 5 bases, and 21 bases lay between the germline ends. Germline CDR1 reads SGHTS; CDR2 reads YDEGEE. The sequencing input was naive CD4+ T cells from PBMCs. The subset was: CD45RA+ positively selected. The TCR originated in a man aged 18 to 29 in good health. Some clones in this sample may be carry-over from other donors' samples. The chain is built from TRBV5-8 and TRBJ1-1; the D gene is possibly TRBD1 (6 bases). The CDR3 bases are TGTGCCAGCAGCCTCCGGGACATGGCAGGGAGGACTGAAGCTTTCTTT. This gives the protein CASSLRDMAGRTEAFF.